The 9 T cell receptor beta chains listed next were all sequenced from one sample in a study of shared clonotypes between healthy human individuals. Sequenced by immunoSEQ multiplex PCR; TCRdb stores in-frame clones only, minus some. Here the sample spans around 700,000 clones, roughly 70% being singletons. The sequenced sample was memory CD4+ T cells sorted from blood. The sample's subset: CD45RA-negative fraction. The receptors were sampled from a woman between 25 and 40 years old in good health.

This clone was seen a handful of times. The rearrangement uses TRBV28 and TRBJ1-4, with TRBD1 identical over 9 bases. V lost 7 bases, J lost 7 bases, and 7 bases stayed unmatched. Per the germline V gene, CDR1 is MDHEN and CDR2 is SYDVKM. CDR3 size: 14 residues. CDR3: CASTPADRGEKLFF. As DNA, the CDR3 is TGTGCCAGCACCCCTGCGGACAGGGGTGAAAAACTGTTTTTT.

The chain uses TRBV28 and TRBJ1-2; D perhaps matches TRBD1 (5 bases). The CDR3 consists of 15 residues. The germline V and J ends were trimmed by 4 bases and 7 bases, with 19 bases remaining between them. Germline CDR1 MDHEN, CDR2 SYDVKM. The DNA for the CDR3 is TGTGCCAGCAGTTCAAGAAGGGGCGCGATAGGTGGCTACACCTTC. Translating gives CASSSRRGAIGGYTF.

The chain employs TRBV19 and TRBJ1-1, with no clear D. The germline gives CDR1 LNHDA, CDR2 SQIVND (reference sequence). The CDR3 has 14 amino acids. With 5 bases removed from V and 0 bases from J, the gap between germline ends came to 10 bases. CDR3 sequence: CASSWGVLNTEAFF. The CDR3 DNA follows: TGTGCCAGTAGTTGGGGAGTGCTGAACACTGAAGCTTTCTTT.

With respect to this clone: The same CDR3 can be traced to other DNA sequences in this sample. The V gene is TRBV4-2, the J gene TRBJ2-7, with unresolved D. The germline V and J ends were trimmed by 0 bases and 0 bases, with 3 bases remaining between them. The germline V gene encodes CDR1 LGHNA and CDR2 YNFKEQ. The CDR3 covers 13 residues. CDR3 protein: CASSQDISYEQYF. For the CDR3, the DNA is TGTGCCAGCAGCCAAGATATCTCCTACGAGCAGTACTTC.

This chain connects TRBV6-1 to TRBJ1-5, with D possibly being TRBD1 (5 bases). The germline V and J ends were trimmed by 1 base and 8 bases, with 12 bases remaining between them. Per germline, CDR1 MNHNS and CDR2 SASEGT. The CDR3 runs to 14 residues. The CDR3 reads CASSEGGDWEPQHF. CDR3 nucleotide sequence: TGTGCCAGCAGTGAAGGGGGGGATTGGGAGCCCCAGCATTTT.

The chain has TRBV18 and TRBJ2-4; D not resolved. Trimming shortened V by 2 bases and J by 1 base, and 12 bases separated the two germline ends. The CDR3 length is 16 residues. From germline, CDR1 is KGHSH and CDR2 LQKENI. The CDR3 coding sequence is TGTGCCAGCTCACCAGGGGTCGTAGGGGCCAAAAACATTCAGTACTTC. Translated: CASSPGVVGAKNIQYF.

The V gene is TRBV28, the J gene TRBJ1-3; D perhaps matches TRBD1 (6 bases). Trimming removed 6 bases at V and 0 bases at J, with 12 bases between. The V gene's germline CDR1 is MDHEN and CDR2 SYDVKM. CDR3 length: 15 amino acids. The chain's CDR3 is CASRAWGHSGNTIYF. The CDR3 DNA reads as TGTGCCAGCAGGGCTTGGGGGCACTCTGGAAACACCATATATTTT.

This clone was recorded many times. Additional DNA sequences in this sample encode the identical CDR3. The rearrangement uses TRBV7-2 and TRBJ1-5; D not certain. The CDR3 spans 14 residues. V was trimmed by 4 bases and J by 3 bases, leaving 10 bases between them. Germline CDR1 SGHTA, CDR2 FQGNSA. CDR3 loop: CASSSQRVNQPQHF. For the CDR3, the DNA is TGTGCCAGCAGCTCACAGAGAGTCAATCAGCCCCAGCATTTT.

In its sample, this clone was seen once. V is TRBV14 and J is TRBJ2-5; D ambiguous. Germline assignment: CDR1 SGHDN and CDR2 FVKESK. The CDR3 consists of 12 residues. Trimming left V 1 base short and J 6 bases short, with 6 bases between. In DNA form, the CDR3 reads TGTGCCAGCAGCCAAGTGTTCCAGACCCAGTACTTC. It specifies CASSQVFQTQYF. The variable domain in full, with the rest retrieved from reference TRBV14 and TRBJ2-5, is EAGVTQFPSHSVIEKGQTVTLRCDPISGHDNLYWYRRVMGKEIKFLLHFVKESKQDESGMPNNRFLAERTGGTYSTLKVQPAELEDSGVYFCASSQVFQTQYFGPGTRLLVL.